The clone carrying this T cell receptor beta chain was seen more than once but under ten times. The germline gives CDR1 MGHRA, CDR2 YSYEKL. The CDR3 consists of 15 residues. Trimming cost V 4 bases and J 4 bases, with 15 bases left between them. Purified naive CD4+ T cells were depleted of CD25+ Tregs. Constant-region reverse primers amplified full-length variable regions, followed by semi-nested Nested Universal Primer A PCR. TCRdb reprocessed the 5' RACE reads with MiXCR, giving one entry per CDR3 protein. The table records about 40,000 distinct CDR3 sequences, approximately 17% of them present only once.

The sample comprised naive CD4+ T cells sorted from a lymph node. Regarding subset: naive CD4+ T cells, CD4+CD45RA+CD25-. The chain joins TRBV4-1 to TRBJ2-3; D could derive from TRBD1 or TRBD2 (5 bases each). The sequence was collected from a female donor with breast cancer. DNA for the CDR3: TGCGCCAGCAGCCTGCTAAGAGGGGCCTCAGATACGCAGTATTTT. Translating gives CASSLLRGASDTQYF.